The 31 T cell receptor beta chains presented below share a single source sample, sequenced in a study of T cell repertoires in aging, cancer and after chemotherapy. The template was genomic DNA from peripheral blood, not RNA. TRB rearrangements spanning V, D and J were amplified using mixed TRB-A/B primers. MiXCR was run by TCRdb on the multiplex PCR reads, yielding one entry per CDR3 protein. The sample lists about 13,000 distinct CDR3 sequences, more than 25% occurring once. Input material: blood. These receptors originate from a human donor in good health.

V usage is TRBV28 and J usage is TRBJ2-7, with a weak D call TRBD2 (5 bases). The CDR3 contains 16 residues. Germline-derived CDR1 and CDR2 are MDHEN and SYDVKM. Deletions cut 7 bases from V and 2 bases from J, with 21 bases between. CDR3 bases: TGTGCCAGCACCTCTCCTTCGGGGATATCCCCCTACGAGCAGTACTTC. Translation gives CASTSPSGISPYEQYF.

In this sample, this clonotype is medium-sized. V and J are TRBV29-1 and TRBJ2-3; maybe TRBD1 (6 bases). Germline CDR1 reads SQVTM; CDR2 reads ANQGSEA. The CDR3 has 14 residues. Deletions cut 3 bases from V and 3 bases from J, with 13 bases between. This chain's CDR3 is CSVDRPQGTDTQYF. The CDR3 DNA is TGCAGCGTTGATAGGCCCCAGGGGACAGATACGCAGTATTTT.

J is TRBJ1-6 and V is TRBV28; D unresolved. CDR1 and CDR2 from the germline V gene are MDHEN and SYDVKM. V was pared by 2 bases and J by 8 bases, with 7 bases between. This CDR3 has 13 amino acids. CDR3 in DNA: TGTGCCAGCAGTTTACTGAGGCATTCACCCCTCCACTTT. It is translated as CASSLLRHSPLHF.

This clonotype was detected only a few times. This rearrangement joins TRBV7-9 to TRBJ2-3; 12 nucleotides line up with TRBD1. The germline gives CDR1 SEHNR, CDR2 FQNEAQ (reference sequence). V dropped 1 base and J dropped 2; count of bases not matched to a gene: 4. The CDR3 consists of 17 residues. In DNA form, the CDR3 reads TGTGCCAGCAGCTTAGGGGGGGGACAGGGGGCCACAGATACGCAGTATTTT. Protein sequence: CASSLGGGQGATDTQYF.

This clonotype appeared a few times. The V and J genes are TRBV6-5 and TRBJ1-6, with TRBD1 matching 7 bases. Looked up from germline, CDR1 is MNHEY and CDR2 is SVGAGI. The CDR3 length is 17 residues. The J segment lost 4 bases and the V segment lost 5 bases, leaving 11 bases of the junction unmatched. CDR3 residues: CASSRSVQGDYNSPLHF. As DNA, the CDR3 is TGTGCCAGCAGTCGAAGCGTCCAGGGGGATTATAATTCACCCCTCCACTTT.

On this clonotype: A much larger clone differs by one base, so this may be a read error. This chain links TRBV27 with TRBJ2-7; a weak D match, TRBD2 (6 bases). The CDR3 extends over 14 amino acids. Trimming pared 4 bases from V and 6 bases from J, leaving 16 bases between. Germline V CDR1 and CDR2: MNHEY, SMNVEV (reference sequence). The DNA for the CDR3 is TGTGCCAGCAGTTCTAGGGCTATGGGAGGCGAGCAGTACTTC. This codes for CASSSRAMGGEQYF.

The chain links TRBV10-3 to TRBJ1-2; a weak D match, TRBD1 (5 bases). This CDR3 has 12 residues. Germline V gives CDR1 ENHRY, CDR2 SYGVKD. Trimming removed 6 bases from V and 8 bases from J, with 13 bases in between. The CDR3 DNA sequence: TGTGCCATCAGAGAGGGGCAGGACGGCTACACCTTC. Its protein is CAIREGQDGYTF.

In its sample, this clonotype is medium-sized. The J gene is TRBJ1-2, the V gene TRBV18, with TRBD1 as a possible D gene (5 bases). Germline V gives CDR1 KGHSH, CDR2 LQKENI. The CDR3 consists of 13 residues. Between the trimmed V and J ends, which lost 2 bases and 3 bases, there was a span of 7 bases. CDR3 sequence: CASSPGADYGYTF. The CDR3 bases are TGTGCCAGCTCACCAGGGGCGGACTATGGCTACACCTTC.

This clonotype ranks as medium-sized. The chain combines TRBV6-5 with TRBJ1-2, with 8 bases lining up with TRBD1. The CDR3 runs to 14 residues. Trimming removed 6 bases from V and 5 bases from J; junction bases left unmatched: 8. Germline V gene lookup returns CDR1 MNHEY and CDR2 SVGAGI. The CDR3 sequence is CASRGGQGAYGYTF. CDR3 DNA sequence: TGTGCCAGCAGAGGAGGTCAGGGGGCTTATGGCTACACCTTC.

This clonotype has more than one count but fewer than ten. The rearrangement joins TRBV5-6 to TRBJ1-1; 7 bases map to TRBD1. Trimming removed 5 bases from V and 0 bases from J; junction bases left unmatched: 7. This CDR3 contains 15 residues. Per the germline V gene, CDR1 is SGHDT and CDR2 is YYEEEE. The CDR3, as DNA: TGTGCCAGCAGGGGTACGGGACAGCTGAACACTGAAGCTTTCTTT. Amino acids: CASRGTGQLNTEAFF.

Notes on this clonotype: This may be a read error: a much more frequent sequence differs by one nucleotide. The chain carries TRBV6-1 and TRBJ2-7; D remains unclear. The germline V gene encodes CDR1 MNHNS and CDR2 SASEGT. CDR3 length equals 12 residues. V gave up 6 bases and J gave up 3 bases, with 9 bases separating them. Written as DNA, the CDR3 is TGTGCCAGCAGCCTCAGCAACTACGAGCAGTACTTC. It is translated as CASSLSNYEQYF.

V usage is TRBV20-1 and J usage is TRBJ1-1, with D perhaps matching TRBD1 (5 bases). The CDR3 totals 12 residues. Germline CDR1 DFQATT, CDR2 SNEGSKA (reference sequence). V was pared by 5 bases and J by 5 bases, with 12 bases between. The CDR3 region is CSADPRGTEAFF. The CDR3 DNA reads TGCAGTGCTGACCCTAGGGGTACTGAAGCTTTCTTT.

CDR3 sequence reads: CSARVTGKPLHF. CDR3 DNA sequence: TGCAGTGCTAGAGTTACCGGGAAACCCCTCCACTTT. V gene TRBV20-1 combines with J gene TRBJ1-6; D unclear. This CDR3 has 12 amino acids. Germline V lookup: CDR1 DFQATT, CDR2 SNEGSKA (reference sequence). Trimming took off 1 base at V and 12 bases at J, with 10 bases between the two ends.

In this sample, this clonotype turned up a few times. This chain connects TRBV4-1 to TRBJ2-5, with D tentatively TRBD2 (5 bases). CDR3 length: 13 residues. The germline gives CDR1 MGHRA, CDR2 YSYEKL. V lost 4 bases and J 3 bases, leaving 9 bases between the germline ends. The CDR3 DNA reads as TGCGCCAGCAGCCCCGCCGGGAAAGAGACCCAGTACTTC. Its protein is CASSPAGKETQYF.

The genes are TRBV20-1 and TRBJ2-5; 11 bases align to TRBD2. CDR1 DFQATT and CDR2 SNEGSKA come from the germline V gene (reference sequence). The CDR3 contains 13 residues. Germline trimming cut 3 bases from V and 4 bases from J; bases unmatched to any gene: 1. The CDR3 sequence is CSASLAGGETQYF. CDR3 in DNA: TGCAGTGCTAGCCTAGCGGGGGGAGAGACCCAGTACTTC.

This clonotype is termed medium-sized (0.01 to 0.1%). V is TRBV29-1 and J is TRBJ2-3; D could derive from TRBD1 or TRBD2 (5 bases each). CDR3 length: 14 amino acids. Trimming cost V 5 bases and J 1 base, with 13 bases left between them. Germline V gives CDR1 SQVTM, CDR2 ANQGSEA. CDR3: CSVRGREGTDTQYF. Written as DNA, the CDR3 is TGCAGCGTTCGGGGCAGGGAAGGCACAGATACGCAGTATTTT.

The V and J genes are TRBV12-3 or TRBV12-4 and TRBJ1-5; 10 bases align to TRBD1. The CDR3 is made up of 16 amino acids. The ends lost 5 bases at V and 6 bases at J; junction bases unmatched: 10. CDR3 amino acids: CASSTPTGGEGQPQHF. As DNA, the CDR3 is TGTGCCAGCAGTACACCGACAGGGGGCGAAGGTCAGCCCCAGCATTTT.

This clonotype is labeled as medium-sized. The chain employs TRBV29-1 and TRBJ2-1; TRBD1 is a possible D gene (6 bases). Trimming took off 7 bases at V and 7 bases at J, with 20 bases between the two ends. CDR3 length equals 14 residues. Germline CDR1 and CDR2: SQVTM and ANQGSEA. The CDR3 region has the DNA TGCAGCGCGAAGCAGGGGACCTCGTGGAATGAGCAGTTCTTC. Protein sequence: CSAKQGTSWNEQFF.

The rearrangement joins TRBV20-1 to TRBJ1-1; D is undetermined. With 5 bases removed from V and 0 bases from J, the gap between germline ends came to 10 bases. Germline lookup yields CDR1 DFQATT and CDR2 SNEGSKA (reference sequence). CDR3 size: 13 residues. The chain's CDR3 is CSAERVLNTEAFF. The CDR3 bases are TGCAGTGCTGAAAGGGTTTTGAACACTGAAGCTTTCTTT.

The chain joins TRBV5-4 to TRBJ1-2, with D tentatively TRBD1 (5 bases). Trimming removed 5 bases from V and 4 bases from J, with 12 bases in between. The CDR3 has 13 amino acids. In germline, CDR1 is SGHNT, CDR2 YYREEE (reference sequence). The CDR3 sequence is CASRPGGGYGYTF. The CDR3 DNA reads TGTGCCAGCAGACCGGGGGGGGGCTATGGCTACACCTTC.

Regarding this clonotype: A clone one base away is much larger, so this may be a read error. The CDR3, as DNA: TGTGCCAGCAGCCCTGGCGGGACAGGGCGAACCGAGGAGCTGTTTTTT. Translated, it gives CASSPGGTGRTEELFF. The rearrangement joins TRBV12-3 or TRBV12-4 to TRBJ2-2, with 9 nucleotides matching TRBD1. The CDR3 contains 16 residues.

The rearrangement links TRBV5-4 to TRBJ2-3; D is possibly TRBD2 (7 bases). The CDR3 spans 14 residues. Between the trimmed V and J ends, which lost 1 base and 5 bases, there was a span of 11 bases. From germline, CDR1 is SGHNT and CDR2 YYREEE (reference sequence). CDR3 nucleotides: TGTGCCAGCAGCTTGTGGGGGGGCCGAGATACGCAGTATTTT. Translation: CASSLWGGRDTQYF.

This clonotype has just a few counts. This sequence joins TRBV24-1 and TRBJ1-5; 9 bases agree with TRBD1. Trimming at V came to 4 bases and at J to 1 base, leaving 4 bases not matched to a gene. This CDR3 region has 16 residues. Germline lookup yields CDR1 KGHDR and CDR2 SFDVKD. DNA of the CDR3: TGTGCCACCAGTGAGGCGGGACAGGGAAGCAATCAGCCCCAGCATTTT. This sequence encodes CATSEAGQGSNQPQHF.

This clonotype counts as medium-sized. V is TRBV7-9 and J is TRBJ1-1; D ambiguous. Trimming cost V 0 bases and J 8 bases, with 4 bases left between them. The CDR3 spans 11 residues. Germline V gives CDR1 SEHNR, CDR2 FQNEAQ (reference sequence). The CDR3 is CASSLASEAFF. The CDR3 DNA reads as TGTGCCAGCAGCTTAGCCAGCGAAGCTTTCTTT.

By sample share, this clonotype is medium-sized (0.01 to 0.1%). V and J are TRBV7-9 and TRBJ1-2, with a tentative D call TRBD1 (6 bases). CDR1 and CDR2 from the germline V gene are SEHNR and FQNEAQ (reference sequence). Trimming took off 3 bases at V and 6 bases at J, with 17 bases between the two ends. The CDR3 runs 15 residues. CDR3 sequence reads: CASSFSGGLVDGYTF. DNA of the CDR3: TGTGCCAGCAGCTTTTCTGGGGGGCTGGTGGATGGCTACACCTTC. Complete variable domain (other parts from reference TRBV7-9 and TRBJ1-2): DTGVSQNPRHKITKRGQNVTFRCDPISEHNRLYWYRQTLGQGPEFLTYFQNEAQLEKSRLLSDRFSAERPKGSFSTLEIQRTEQGDSAMYLCASSFSGGLVDGYTFGSGTRLTVV.

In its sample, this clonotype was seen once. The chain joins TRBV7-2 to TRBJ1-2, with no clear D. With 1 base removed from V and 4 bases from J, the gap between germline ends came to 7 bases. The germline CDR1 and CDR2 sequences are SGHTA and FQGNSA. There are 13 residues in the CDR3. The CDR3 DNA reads TGTGCCAGCAGCTTAGTGGGATTCTATGGCTACACCTTC. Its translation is CASSLVGFYGYTF. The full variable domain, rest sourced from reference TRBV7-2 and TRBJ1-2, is GAGVSQSPSNKVTEKGKDVELRCDPISGHTALYWYRQSLGQGLEFLIYFQGNSAPDKSGLPSDRFSAERTGGSVSTLTIQRTQQEDSAVYLCASSLVGFYGYTFGSGTRLTVV.

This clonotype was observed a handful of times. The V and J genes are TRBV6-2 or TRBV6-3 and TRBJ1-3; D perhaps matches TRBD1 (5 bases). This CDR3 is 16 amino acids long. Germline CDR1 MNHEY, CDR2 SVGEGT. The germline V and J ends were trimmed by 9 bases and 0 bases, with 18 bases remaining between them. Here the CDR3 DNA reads TGTGCCAGGGACCTACCGGGACTGAGCTCTGGAAACACCATATATTTT. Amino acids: CARDLPGLSSGNTIYF.

DNA for the CDR3: TGCGCCAGCAGCTTGACAGGGGGCGTAGAAGCTTTCTTT. Amino acid sequence: CASSLTGGVEAFF. V gene TRBV5-1 combines with J gene TRBJ1-1; 9 bases are shared with TRBD1. Germline loops: CDR1 SGHRS, CDR2 YFSETQ. V was pared by 1 base and J by 8 bases, with 3 bases of the junction left unmatched. The CDR3 consists of 13 residues.

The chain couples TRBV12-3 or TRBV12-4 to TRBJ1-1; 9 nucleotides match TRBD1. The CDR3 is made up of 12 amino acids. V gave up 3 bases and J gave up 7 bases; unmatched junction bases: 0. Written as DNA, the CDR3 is TGTGCCAGCAGTTTGACAGGGGGTGAAGCTTTCTTT. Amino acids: CASSLTGGEAFF.

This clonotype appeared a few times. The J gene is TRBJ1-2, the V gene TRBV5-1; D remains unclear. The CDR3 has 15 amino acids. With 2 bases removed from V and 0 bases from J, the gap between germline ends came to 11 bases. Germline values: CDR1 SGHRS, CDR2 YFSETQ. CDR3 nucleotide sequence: TGCGCCAGCAGCTTAGGTCACGCAGCTAACTATGGCTACACCTTC. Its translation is CASSLGHAANYGYTF.

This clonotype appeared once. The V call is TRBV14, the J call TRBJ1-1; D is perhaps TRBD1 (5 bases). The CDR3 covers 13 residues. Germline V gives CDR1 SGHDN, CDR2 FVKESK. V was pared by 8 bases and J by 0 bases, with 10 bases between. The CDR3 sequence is CASRWGVNTEAFF. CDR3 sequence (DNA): TGTGCCAGCCGCTGGGGGGTGAACACTGAAGCTTTCTTT.